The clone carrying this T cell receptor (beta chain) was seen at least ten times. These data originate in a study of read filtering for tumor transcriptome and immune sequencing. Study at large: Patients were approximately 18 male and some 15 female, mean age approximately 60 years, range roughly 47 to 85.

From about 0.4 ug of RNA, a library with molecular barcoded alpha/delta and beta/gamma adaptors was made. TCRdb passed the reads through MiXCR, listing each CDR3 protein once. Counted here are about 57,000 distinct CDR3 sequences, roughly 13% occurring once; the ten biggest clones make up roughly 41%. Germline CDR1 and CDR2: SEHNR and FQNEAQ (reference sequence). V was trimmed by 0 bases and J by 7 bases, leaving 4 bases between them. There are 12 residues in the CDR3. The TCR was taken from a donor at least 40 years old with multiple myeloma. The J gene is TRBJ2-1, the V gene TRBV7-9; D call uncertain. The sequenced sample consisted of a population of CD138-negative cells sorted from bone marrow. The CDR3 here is CASSLAMNEQFF. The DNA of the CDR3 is TGTGCCAGCAGCTTAGCCATGAATGAGCAGTTCTTC.